This T cell receptor beta chain was profiled in a study of cytomegalovirus exposure and HLA in healthy donors. Study results and limitations: Three chains linked to CMV were shown in vitro to be specific for CMV antigens.

The CDR3 has 12 amino acids. Germline CDR1 MNHNS, CDR2 SASEGT. V shed 8 bases and J shed 5 bases, with 11 bases lying between them. This clone came up once. As yet, its antigen is unknown. Profiling relied on immunoSEQ multiplex PCR, and the TCRdb table lists in-frame clones only, not all of them. The sample includes 150,000 to 200,000 clones, 80% to 85% of them seen just once. The TCR originated in a woman aged 25 to 39 in good health and CMV-seronegative. Source material: PBMCs. V is TRBV6-1 and J is TRBJ2-3, with D possibly being TRBD2 (6 bases). The chain's CDR3 is CASLAAGDTQYF. The CDR3 nucleotides are TGTGCCAGCCTCGCAGCGGGAGATACGCAGTATTTT.